The 21 T cell receptor beta chains listed next were all sequenced from one sample in a study of shared clonotypes between healthy human individuals. Using immunoSEQ multiplex PCR, the repertoire was profiled, and TCRdb retains in-frame clones only, with some absent. The sample lists under 2.5 million clones; around 92% were seen once. Material for sequencing was naive CD4+ T cells from PBMCs. Subset in this sample: CD45RA+ positively selected. The receptors originated from a man aged 18 to 30 in good health. Some clones in this sample may be carry-over from other donors' samples.

V usage is TRBV7-9 and J usage is TRBJ2-1; TRBD1 matches at 8 bases. V lost 5 bases and J lost 8; bases outside the gene matches: 8. Germline CDR1 and CDR2: SEHNR and FQNEAQ (reference sequence). CDR3 length: 14 amino acids. The CDR3 loop is CASSLMTGEDEQFF. The CDR3 DNA sequence: TGTGCCAGCAGCCTGATGACAGGGGAGGATGAGCAGTTCTTC.

The chain employs TRBV9 and TRBJ1-1, with D possibly being TRBD1 (5 bases). Germline loops: CDR1 SGDLS, CDR2 YYNGEE. CDR3 length: 14 amino acids. The V end lost 4 bases, the J end lost 7 bases, and 17 bases lay between the germline ends. CDR3 DNA sequence: TGTGCCAGCAGCCCCCTGGGGGGGGAGGGTGAAGCTTTCTTT. Amino acid sequence: CASSPLGGEGEAFF.

V usage is TRBV28 and J usage is TRBJ2-4; D is perhaps TRBD2 (6 bases). Trimming shortened V by 3 bases and J by 2 bases, and 8 bases separated the two germline ends. The CDR3 totals 14 residues. Germline CDR1 MDHEN, CDR2 SYDVKM. The CDR3 DNA follows: TGTGCCAGCAGTTTGGAGGGGTCCAAAAACATTCAGTACTTC. This sequence encodes CASSLEGSKNIQYF.

J is TRBJ1-2 and V is TRBV30; 7 bases map to TRBD1. The length of the CDR3 is 14 residues. CDR1 GTSNPN and CDR2 SVGIG come from the germline V gene (reference sequence). Germline trimming cut 4 bases from V and 8 bases from J; bases unmatched to any gene: 13. The CDR3 loop reads CAWTIGGGGAGYTF. The CDR3 coding sequence is TGTGCCTGGACCATCGGTGGAGGGGGCGCAGGCTACACCTTC.

V usage is TRBV7-3 and J usage is TRBJ2-3, with 7 bases fitting TRBD1. CDR1 and CDR2 from the germline V gene are SGHTA and FQGTGA. This CDR3 has 16 residues. V lost 1 base to trimming and J lost 5 bases; unmatched junction nucleotides: 9. CDR3 in amino acids: CASSLNAAGGRDTQYF. The CDR3 DNA reads TGTGCCAGCAGCTTAAATGCGGCAGGGGGAAGAGATACGCAGTATTTT.

The chain employs TRBV28 and TRBJ1-5; D may be TRBD1 (5 bases). The CDR3 is 14 residues long. V lost 6 bases and J lost 6, with 15 bases in between. Germline V gene lookup returns CDR1 MDHEN and CDR2 SYDVKM. CDR3 residues: CASSAQGTVQPQHF. In nucleotides, the CDR3 is TGTGCCAGCAGCGCCCAGGGTACGGTTCAGCCCCAGCATTTT.

V usage is TRBV6-1 and J usage is TRBJ2-7; 11 nucleotides match TRBD1. Germline values: CDR1 MNHNS, CDR2 SASEGT. Trimming at V came to 6 bases and at J to 7 bases, leaving 8 bases not matched to a gene. The CDR3 consists of 14 residues. The CDR3 sequence: CASRVPGQGGEQYF. CDR3 coding DNA: TGTGCCAGCAGAGTACCGGGACAGGGGGGAGAGCAGTACTTC.

The chain links TRBV19 to TRBJ1-5; D ambiguous. The V gene lost 1 base and the J gene lost 9 bases, with 16 bases spanning the gap. Germline assignment: CDR1 LNHDA and CDR2 SQIVND (reference sequence). The CDR3 runs to 15 residues. CDR3 coding DNA: TGTGCCAGTAGTATAGTTAGTTCCCGCCCCGGGCCCCAGCATTTT. This sequence encodes CASSIVSSRPGPQHF.

This chain links TRBV28 with TRBJ1-6; 9 bases are shared with TRBD1. Per the germline V gene, CDR1 is MDHEN and CDR2 is SYDVKM. This CDR3 is built from 14 residues. J lost 4 bases, V lost 8 bases, and 3 bases had no gene match. The CDR3 sequence: CASGTGLYNSPLHF. The CDR3, as DNA: TGTGCCAGCGGGACAGGGCTTTATAATTCACCCCTCCACTTT.

The chain couples TRBV29-1 to TRBJ1-4; 7 nucleotides agree with TRBD1. The CDR3 is made up of 12 amino acids. The germline V gene encodes CDR1 SQVTM and CDR2 ANQGSEA. V shed 6 bases, J shed 7 bases, and the junction held 5 bases outside the gene matches. CDR3 loop: CSVGDSTEKLFF. The CDR3 DNA reads TGCAGCGTGGGGGACAGTACTGAAAAACTGTTTTTT. The entire variable domain, with the rest obtained from reference TRBV29-1 and TRBJ1-4, is as follows: SAVISQKPSRDICQRGTSLTIQCQVDSQVTMMFWYRQQPGQSLTLIATANQGSEATYESGFVIDKFPISRPNLTFSTLTVSNMSPEDSSIYLCSVGDSTEKLFFGSGTQLSVL.

The chain links TRBV5-1 to TRBJ1-4, with TRBD1 as a possible D gene (6 bases). Germline loops: CDR1 SGHRS, CDR2 YFSETQ. Trimming pared 4 bases from V and 7 bases from J, leaving 14 bases between. CDR3 length: 14 amino acids. The CDR3 region is CASSEDSGAEKLFF. In nucleotides, the CDR3 is TGCGCCAGCAGCGAGGACAGCGGAGCTGAAAAACTGTTTTTT.

The chain combines TRBV2 with TRBJ2-3; 14 nucleotides line up with TRBD2. The V segment lost 6 bases and the J segment 6 bases; nucleotides outside the gene matches: 8. Germline-derived CDR1 and CDR2 are SNHLY and FYNNEI. This CDR3 has 16 residues. This chain's CDR3 is CASSRGTSGSMDTQYF. CDR3 DNA: TGTGCCAGCAGCCGAGGGACTAGCGGGAGCATGGATACGCAGTATTTT.

The genes are TRBV5-1 and TRBJ2-3; D not certain. Germline values: CDR1 SGHRS, CDR2 YFSETQ. V lost 0 bases and J 2 bases, leaving 10 bases between the germline ends. This CDR3 is 15 amino acids long. The CDR3: CASSLGEISTDTQYF. The CDR3 nucleotides are TGCGCCAGCAGCTTGGGAGAAATTTCCACAGATACGCAGTATTTT. The full variable domain, with the rest looked up from reference TRBV5-1 and TRBJ2-3, is KAGVTQTPRYLIKTRGQQVTLSCSPISGHRSVSWYQQTPGQGLQFLFEYFSETQRNKGNFPGRFSGRQFSNSRSEMNVSTLELGDSALYLCASSLGEISTDTQYFGPGTRLTVL.

V gene TRBV28 combines with J gene TRBJ1-2, with unresolved D. The CDR3 contains 14 residues. CDR1 and CDR2 (germline): MDHEN, SYDVKM. V dropped 3 bases and J dropped 8 bases, with 16 bases sitting between them. The CDR3 loop is CASSFPTGEYGYTF. The DNA of the CDR3 is TGTGCCAGCAGTTTCCCGACCGGGGAATACGGCTACACCTTC.

Of note for this clone: Other DNA sequences in the same sample also yield this CDR3. This rearrangement joins TRBV5-1 to TRBJ2-3; D is ambiguous. Looked up from germline, CDR1 is SGHRS and CDR2 is YFSETQ. The V end was cut by 0 bases, the J end by 6 bases, with 11 bases between. CDR3 size: 14 residues. The CDR3 region has the DNA TGCGCCAGCAGCTTGGGCCAGGACGGCGATACGCAGTATTTT. This translates into CASSLGQDGDTQYF.

The V gene is TRBV6-6, the J gene TRBJ2-5; D gene uncertain. The CDR3 contains 15 residues. With 0 bases removed from V and 0 bases from J, the gap between germline ends came to 8 bases. Germline V gene data show CDR1 as MNHNY and CDR2 as SVGAGI (reference sequence). The CDR3 protein is CASSYSREDQETQYF. In DNA, the CDR3 is TGTGCCAGCAGTTACTCTAGGGAAGACCAAGAGACCCAGTACTTC.

V gene TRBV7-9 combines with J gene TRBJ1-3; weak D call: TRBD1 (6 bases). The CDR3 loop spans 14 amino acids. Germline values: CDR1 SEHNR, CDR2 FQNEAQ (reference sequence). Trimming removed 5 bases at V and 8 bases at J, with 16 bases between. The CDR3 is CASSPGQPRDTIYF. CDR3 nucleotide sequence: TGTGCCAGCAGCCCCGGACAGCCTCGGGACACCATATATTTT. The full variable domain, in which reference TRBV7-9 and TRBJ1-3 provide the parts outside the CDR3, is DTGVSQNPRHKITKRGQNVTFRCDPISEHNRLYWYRQTLGQGPEFLTYFQNEAQLEKSRLLSDRFSAERPKGSFSTLEIQRTEQGDSAMYLCASSPGQPRDTIYFGEGSWLTVV.

The chain has TRBV10-3 and TRBJ2-1, with D possibly matching TRBD1 (6 bases). Trimming shortened V by 5 bases and J by 7 bases, and 15 bases separated the two germline ends. The CDR3 loop spans 14 amino acids. The germline V gene has CDR1 ENHRY and CDR2 SYGVKD. The CDR3 coding sequence is TGTGCCATCAGTCCTGCCGGGACAAGTAATGAGCAGTTCTTC. It yields the protein CAISPAGTSNEQFF.

V and J are TRBV28 and TRBJ2-2; 7 bases align to TRBD1. Germline V CDR1 and CDR2: MDHEN, SYDVKM. The V and J ends lost 5 bases and 7 bases, in that order; junction bases with no gene match: 4. This CDR3 spans 13 amino acids. CDR3 bases: TGTGCCAGCAGTCGACAGGGTATCGGGGAGCTGTTTTTT. It translates to CASSRQGIGELFF.

V and J are TRBV10-3 and TRBJ2-7; 7 positions agree with TRBD2. The ends lost 10 bases at V and 5 bases at J; junction bases unmatched: 11. This CDR3 has 13 amino acids. The germline V gene has CDR1 ENHRY and CDR2 SYGVKD. The CDR3, as DNA: TGTGCCACCGCTAGCGGCCAAGGCAACGAGCAGTACTTC. This codes for CATASGQGNEQYF.

The rearrangement links TRBV6-1 to TRBJ1-5; no definite D call. Trimming cost V 4 bases and J 7 bases, with 14 bases left between them. Germline values: CDR1 MNHNS, CDR2 SASEGT. CDR3 length equals 14 residues. The CDR3 nucleotides read TGTGCCAGCAGTGTGGAGGAGGGAGTACAGCCCCAGCATTTT. Its translation is CASSVEEGVQPQHF.